This TCR delta chain was sequenced in a study of delta chain sequences of gamma delta T cells listed by TCRdb under 2017. By its share of the sample, this clone is medium-sized (0.01 to 0.1%). The antigen this receptor binds is unknown. No qualities accompany the bases; no much larger clone lies one base away. Different DNA sequences within this sample yield the same CDR3. Preparation of the library involved 5' RACE. Data came from an Illumina MiSeq. Public reads were reanalyzed in TCRdb with CATT, and rows carrying the same DNA were merged afterwards. Present in this sample are under 2,500 delta-chain clones, about 26% of which were seen just once. The ten most abundant clones make up roughly a sixth of the sample. The source material was either unsorted cells or a sorted T cell fraction (not recorded which). The clonotype was recovered from a human donor in good health.

The DNA reads TGTGCCTGTGACACCGTCGTTACTGGGGGAGGCGCCGACACCGATAAACTCATCTTT. Its protein reads: CACDTVVTGGGADTDKLIF. The chain is assembled from TRDV2 and TRDJ1, with 9 bases matching TRDD3. The CDR3 measures 19 amino acids from cysteine to phenylalanine. The sequence is cut down to CDR3 DNA, 57 bases in frame from base 1. Per the germline V gene, GEAIGNYY is the CDR1 and EKD is the CDR2. Trimming leaves V shorter by 0 bases and J shorter by 0 bases, with the junction holding 13 bases beyond the gene matches.